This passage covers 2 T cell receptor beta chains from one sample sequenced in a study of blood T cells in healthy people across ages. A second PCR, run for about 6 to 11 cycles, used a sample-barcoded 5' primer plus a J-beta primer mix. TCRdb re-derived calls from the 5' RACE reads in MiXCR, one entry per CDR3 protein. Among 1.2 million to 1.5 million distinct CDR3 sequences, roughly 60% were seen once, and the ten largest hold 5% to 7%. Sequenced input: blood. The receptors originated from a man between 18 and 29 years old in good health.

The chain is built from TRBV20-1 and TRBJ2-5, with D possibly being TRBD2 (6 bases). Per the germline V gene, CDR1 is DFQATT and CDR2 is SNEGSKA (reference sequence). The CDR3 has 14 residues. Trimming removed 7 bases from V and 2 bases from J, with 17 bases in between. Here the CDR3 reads CSVRPLAQQETQYF. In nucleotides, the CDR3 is TGCAGTGTTCGACCACTAGCACAACAAGAGACCCAGTACTTC.

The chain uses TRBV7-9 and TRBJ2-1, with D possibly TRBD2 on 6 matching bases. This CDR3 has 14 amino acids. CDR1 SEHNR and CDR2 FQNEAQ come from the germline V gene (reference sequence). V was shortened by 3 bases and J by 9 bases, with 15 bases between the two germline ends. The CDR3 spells CASSFRQSGSEQFF. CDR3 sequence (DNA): TGTGCCAGCAGCTTTCGTCAGTCCGGGAGTGAGCAGTTCTTC. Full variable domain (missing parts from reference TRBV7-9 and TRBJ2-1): DTGVSQNPRHKITKRGQNVTFRCDPISEHNRLYWYRQTLGQGPEFLTYFQNEAQLEKSRLLSDRFSAERPKGSFSTLEIQRTEQGDSAMYLCASSFRQSGSEQFFGPGTRLTVL.